These 20 T cell receptor beta chains were sequenced from one sample in a study of identical twins. TCRdb recomputed calls from the 5' RACE reads with MiXCR, one row per CDR3 protein. The data contain about 890,000 distinct CDR3 sequences, 12% of them seen just once; the ten biggest clones take up around 1.6%. The same sample was also used in a study of yellow fever vaccine responses in identical twins.

The sequencing input was PBMCs. The receptors were sampled from a woman between 18 and 30 years old in good health.

This clonotype was recorded a few times. V gene TRBV3-1 combines with J gene TRBJ1-1; D is uncertain. The V end lost 2 bases, the J end lost 4 bases, and 23 bases lay between the germline ends. The CDR3 extends over 18 amino acids. Germline V gene lookup returns CDR1 LGHDT and CDR2 YNNKEL (reference sequence). CDR3 region: CASSQYIFEGGEGTEAFF. Here the CDR3 DNA reads TGTGCCAGCAGCCAATATATCTTTGAGGGTGGTGAGGGCACTGAAGCTTTCTTT. Supplemented by reference TRBV3-1 and TRBJ1-1, the full variable domain reads DTAVSQTPKYLVTQMGNDKSIKCEQNLGHDTMYWYKQDSKKFLKIMFSYNNKELIINETVPNRFSPKSPDKAHLNLHINSLELGDSAVYFCASSQYIFEGGEGTEAFFGQGTRLTVV.

Many counts were recorded for this clonotype. The genes are TRBV10-3 and TRBJ1-5; D ambiguous. V was clipped by 4 bases and J by 5 bases, with 9 bases between them. The CDR3 contains 13 residues. Germline assignment: CDR1 ENHRY and CDR2 SYGVKD. The CDR3 spells CAISAGRYQPQHF. The CDR3 region has the DNA TGTGCCATCAGTGCGGGAAGGTATCAGCCCCAGCATTTT.

This clonotype turned up a few times. This chain connects TRBV6-1 to TRBJ2-5; D unresolved. The CDR3 is made up of 14 amino acids. CDR1 MNHNS and CDR2 SASEGT come from the germline V gene. V was pared by 5 bases and J by 5 bases, with 15 bases between. The CDR3 nucleotides are TGTGCCAGCAGTCTCGCTGGAATAGGGGAGACCCAGTACTTC. Its protein is CASSLAGIGETQYF.

The genes are TRBV3-1 and TRBJ2-3; TRBD1 agrees at 7 bases. The CDR3 consists of 13 residues. Germline values: CDR1 LGHDT, CDR2 YNNKEL (reference sequence). Trimming at V came to 2 bases and at J to 4 bases, leaving 0 bases not matched to a gene. The CDR3 is CASSQTGADTQYF. In nucleotides, the CDR3 is TGTGCCAGCAGCCAAACAGGGGCAGATACGCAGTATTTT.

This clonotype has a count of ten or more. The chain couples TRBV4-2 to TRBJ1-1; D gene unclear. CDR1 LGHNA and CDR2 YNFKEQ come from the germline V gene. CDR3 length: 15 amino acids. Trimming cost V 0 bases and J 3 bases, with 11 bases left between them. For the CDR3, the DNA is TGTGCCAGCAGCCAAGATTGGGCCCCGGACACTGAAGCTTTCTTT. This codes for CASSQDWAPDTEAFF.

This clonotype has only a few counts. V gene TRBV27 combines with J gene TRBJ2-3; perhaps TRBD1 as D (5 bases). From germline, CDR1 is MNHEY and CDR2 SMNVEV (reference sequence). V was cut by 5 bases and J by 5 bases, with 14 bases left in between. The CDR3 length is 14 residues. The CDR3, as DNA: TGTGCCAGCAGTCCTCGACAGTCTGGAGATACGCAGTATTTT. It encodes CASSPRQSGDTQYF.

This clonotype was observed at least ten times. CDR3 bases: TGTGCCAGCAGCTTTAGGGGGGCTTTCAATGAGCAGTTCTTC. This codes for CASSFRGAFNEQFF. This rearrangement joins TRBV7-9 to TRBJ2-1, with D possibly being TRBD1 or TRBD2 (6 bases each). This CDR3 has 14 residues. The germline V and J ends were trimmed by 3 bases and 6 bases, with 12 bases remaining between them. In germline, CDR1 is SEHNR, CDR2 FQNEAQ (reference sequence).

This clonotype turned up a few times. A read error may produce the germline difference seen at one junction end. CDR3 in amino acids: CSAASGETAVNF. As DNA, the CDR3 is TGCAGCGCAGCCTCCGGAGAGACAGCCGTTAACTTC. This chain joins TRBV29-1 and TRBJ2-7; maybe TRBD1 (5 bases). This CDR3 is built from 12 residues. Looked up from germline, CDR1 is SQVTM and CDR2 is ANQGSEA.

This clonotype was recorded a few times. The V and J genes are TRBV6-1 and TRBJ2-7; 11 bases map to TRBD2. V was pared by 6 bases and J by 2 bases, with 6 bases of the junction left unmatched. The CDR3 contains 15 residues. Germline V gene sequence: CDR1 MNHNS, CDR2 SASEGT. CDR3 DNA sequence: TGTGCCAGCAGAGTGTTAGCGGGAGGGCCCTACGAGCAGTACTTC. It yields the protein CASRVLAGGPYEQYF.

This chain joins TRBV12-3 or TRBV12-4 and TRBJ2-4, with 8 bases aligning to TRBD1. J was trimmed by 15 bases and V by 6 bases; bases with no gene match: 16. The CDR3 has 14 amino acids. The CDR3, as DNA: TGTGCCAGCAGATCCGGGACAGGAGGGCCTCGGGCGTACTTC. The encoded protein is CASRSGTGGPRAYF.

This clonotype was seen many times. The chain recombines TRBV15 with TRBJ2-5; possible D gene TRBD2, 7 bases. V lost 4 bases, J lost 4 bases, and 16 bases lay in between. Germline values: CDR1 LNHNV, CDR2 YYDKDF (reference sequence). The CDR3 spans 15 residues. The DNA of the CDR3 is TGTGCCACCAGCATGCGAGTGGGGGGGCGAGAGACCCAGTACTTC. The encoded protein is CATSMRVGGRETQYF.

A few counts support this clonotype. The CDR3 region has the DNA TGCGCCAGCAGAGAAGCAGGGAAAAACATTCAGTACTTC. Its translation: CASREAGKNIQYF. The V call is TRBV5-1, the J call TRBJ2-4; D perhaps matches TRBD1 (5 bases). The CDR3 is made up of 13 amino acids. The V gene lost 5 bases and the J gene lost 4 bases, with 10 bases spanning the gap. The germline V gene has CDR1 SGHRS and CDR2 YFSETQ.

The chain carries TRBV5-1 and TRBJ2-2; 7 bases map to TRBD1. The V gene end was trimmed by 4 bases and the J gene end by 5 bases; junction bases not matched to a gene: 11. The CDR3 totals 16 residues. CDR1 SGHRS and CDR2 YFSETQ come from the germline V gene. The CDR3 here is CASSQLTGAKTGELFF. DNA for the CDR3: TGCGCCAGCAGCCAACTTACAGGGGCTAAAACCGGGGAGCTGTTTTTT.

V and J are TRBV19 and TRBJ1-1; TRBD1 is a possible D gene (5 bases). Trimming removed 7 bases at V and 11 bases at J, with 17 bases between. Germline V CDR1 and CDR2: LNHDA, SQIVND (reference sequence). CDR3 length: 12 amino acids. CDR3 amino acids: CASTAGSRAAFF. The CDR3 DNA sequence: TGTGCCAGTACCGCTGGGAGCAGGGCGGCTTTCTTT.

This clonotype was observed a few times. J is TRBJ2-1 and V is TRBV19; no clear D gene. Germline CDR1 and CDR2: LNHDA and SQIVND (reference sequence). Trimming took off 3 bases at V and 4 bases at J, with 7 bases between the two ends. The CDR3 sequence is 13 residues long. CDR3 bases: TGTGCCAGTAGTATCGTGGCTTACAATGAGCAGTTCTTC. Translated, it gives CASSIVAYNEQFF.

V and J are TRBV19 and TRBJ2-4, with 8 bases aligning to TRBD2. Per germline, CDR1 LNHDA and CDR2 SQIVND (reference sequence). This CDR3 has 15 amino acids. The V gene end was trimmed by 5 bases and the J gene end by 8 bases; junction bases not matched to a gene: 11. The CDR3 is CASSSYSGAGHIQYF. The CDR3 bases are TGTGCCAGTAGTTCATATAGCGGGGCCGGGCACATTCAGTACTTC.

The chain combines TRBV7-8 with TRBJ1-1; TRBD1 might be the D (5 bases). CDR1 and CDR2 (germline): SGHVS, FQNEAQ. The CDR3 runs to 18 residues. Trimming shortened V by 0 bases and J by 6 bases, and 23 bases separated the two germline ends. Here the CDR3 reads CASSLAHRSGRETAEAFF. The CDR3, as DNA: TGTGCCAGCAGCTTAGCTCATCGGTCAGGGCGGGAGACGGCTGAAGCTTTCTTT.

This clonotype occurred many times. This rearrangement joins TRBV12-3 or TRBV12-4 to TRBJ2-7; D not certain. Trimming removed 3 bases from V and 3 bases from J, with 9 bases in between. The CDR3 is 13 residues long. The CDR3 reads CASSFSLVYEQYF. The CDR3 nucleotides read TGTGCCAGCAGTTTCTCCTTGGTCTACGAGCAGTACTTC.

This clonotype was seen just once. The rearrangement uses TRBV6-5 and TRBJ2-3; D call uncertain. Germline loops: CDR1 MNHEY, CDR2 SVGAGI. V was shortened by 0 bases and J by 6 bases, with 10 bases between the two germline ends. The CDR3 totals 14 residues. CDR3 in DNA: TGTGCCAGCAGTTACTCGAATCCGGAGGATACGCAGTATTTT. Amino acids: CASSYSNPEDTQYF.

This clonotype was recorded many times. This sequence joins TRBV12-3 or TRBV12-4 and TRBJ2-1; D possibly corresponds to TRBD2 (5 bases). V lost 6 bases, J lost 3 bases, and 9 bases lay in between. The CDR3 is 13 amino acids. CDR3 protein: CASRDGLYNEQFF. The DNA for the CDR3 is TGTGCCAGCAGGGACGGACTCTACAATGAGCAGTTCTTC.